This passage covers 26 T cell receptor beta chains from one sample sequenced in a study of CD8+ T cells in alopecia areata. cDNA prepared by RNA extraction and subsequent reverse transcription served as the template for sequencing. Data came from immunoSEQ multiplex PCR; TCRdb stores just in-frame clones and leaves some out. Of 190,000 or so clones listed, 60% are singletons. As to treatment: oral pan-JAK inhibitor, 5-10 mg twice daily. The sequences come from CD4+ T cells sorted from blood, collected at week 4, from a patient treated with tofacitinib. Receptors originate from a human donor with alopecia areata.

The chain links TRBV30 to TRBJ2-3; a weak D match, TRBD1 (5 bases). This CDR3 is 12 amino acids long. V was cut by 3 bases and J by 6 bases, with 10 bases left in between. Germline values: CDR1 GTSNPN, CDR2 SVGIG (reference sequence). The CDR3 reads CAWSEQADTQYF. The CDR3 bases are TGTGCCTGGAGCGAACAGGCGGATACGCAGTATTTT.

CDR3 sequence reads: CASSPREATNTGELFF. The CDR3 nucleotides read TGTGCCAGCTCACCTAGGGAGGCGACTAACACCGGGGAGCTGTTTTTT. The V gene is TRBV18, the J gene TRBJ2-2; possible D gene TRBD2, 6 bases. The CDR3 length is 16 residues. The V gene's germline CDR1 is KGHSH and CDR2 LQKENI. The V end lost 3 bases, the J end lost 2 bases, and 13 bases lay between the germline ends.

This clone occurred once. The V and J genes are TRBV7-2 and TRBJ2-5; D not certain. The germline V gene encodes CDR1 SGHTA and CDR2 FQGNSA. Trimming stripped 3 bases from V and 3 bases from J, with 8 bases between. CDR3 length equals 13 residues. The DNA of the CDR3 is TGTGCCAGCAGCTTGTATGGGGAAGAGACCCAGTACTTC. This encodes CASSLYGEETQYF.

This sequence joins TRBV2 and TRBJ2-2, with D maybe TRBD2 (7 bases). Trimming pared 7 bases from V and 1 base from J, leaving 13 bases between. The CDR3 has 15 residues. The V gene's germline CDR1 is SNHLY and CDR2 FYNNEI. The CDR3 is CASIREGVNTGELFF. In DNA, the CDR3 is TGTGCCAGCATAAGGGAGGGGGTGAACACCGGGGAGCTGTTTTTT. The whole variable domain, remainder taken from reference TRBV2 and TRBJ2-2, is EPEVTQTPSHQVTQMGQEVILRCVPISNHLYFYWYRQILGQKVEFLVSFYNNEISEKSEIFDDQFSVERPDGSNFTLKIRSTKLEDSAMYFCASIREGVNTGELFFGEGSRLTVL.

Comment on this clone: The sample contains more than one DNA sequence encoding this CDR3. The chain employs TRBV5-1 and TRBJ2-7, with TRBD1 identical over 9 bases. CDR3 length: 14 amino acids. Germline trimming cut 0 bases from V and 2 bases from J; bases unmatched to any gene: 0. Germline V gene lookup returns CDR1 SGHRS and CDR2 YFSETQ. CDR3 sequence reads: CASSLGQGAYEQYF. The CDR3 bases are TGCGCCAGCAGCTTGGGACAGGGGGCCTACGAGCAGTACTTC.

The chain is built from TRBV29-1 and TRBJ1-2; D possibly corresponds to TRBD1 (5 bases). Trimming took off 1 base at V and 2 bases at J, with 11 bases between the two ends. This CDR3 is built from 14 residues. Germline V gene data show CDR1 as SQVTM and CDR2 as ANQGSEA. CDR3 region: CSVEGGRVNYGYTF. CDR3 DNA: TGCAGCGTTGAAGGTGGCAGGGTAAACTATGGCTACACCTTC.

The table lists this clone with a few counts. The CDR3 here is CASSLGGFTDTQYF. The CDR3 DNA follows: TGCGCCAGCAGCTTAGGAGGGTTCACAGATACGCAGTATTTT. The chain couples TRBV5-1 to TRBJ2-3, with D perhaps matching TRBD2 (6 bases). V was clipped by 2 bases and J by 2 bases, with 9 bases between them. CDR3 length: 14 residues. Germline lookup yields CDR1 SGHRS and CDR2 YFSETQ.

The J gene is TRBJ2-1, the V gene TRBV5-4; TRBD1 matches at 8 bases. Germline assignment: CDR1 SGHNT and CDR2 YYREEE (reference sequence). V was pared by 4 bases and J by 0 bases, with 6 bases of the junction left unmatched. The CDR3 sequence is 16 residues long. The CDR3 coding sequence is TGTGCCAGCAGCCCTCCGGGACAGGACTCCTACAATGAGCAGTTCTTC. It encodes CASSPPGQDSYNEQFF.

This rearrangement joins TRBV30 to TRBJ2-6, with 9 bases that match TRBD1. CDR1 and CDR2 (germline): GTSNPN, SVGIG (reference sequence). The CDR3 has 16 amino acids. The trim removed 3 bases at V and 0 bases at J, leaving 3 bases unmatched. The CDR3 coding sequence is TGTGCCTGGAGGGGACAGGGTTACTCTGGGGCCAACGTCCTGACTTTC. Translating gives CAWRGQGYSGANVLTF. Combining the CDR3 with reference TRBV30 and TRBJ2-6 gives the whole variable domain SQTIHQWPATLVQPVGSPLSLECTVEGTSNPNLYWYRQAAGRGLQLLFYSVGIGQISSEVPQNLSASRPQDRQFILSSKKLLLSDSGFYLCAWRGQGYSGANVLTFGAGSRLTVL.

This sequence joins TRBV30 and TRBJ1-1; 7 bases align to TRBD1. The CDR3 length is 14 residues. V dropped 0 bases and J dropped 1; count of bases not matched to a gene: 2. Germline CDR1 is GTSNPN and CDR2 is SVGIG (reference sequence). CDR3 in amino acids: CAWSVGTANTEAFF. The DNA for the CDR3 is TGTGCCTGGAGTGTAGGGACAGCGAACACTGAAGCTTTCTTT.

This clone was seen more than once but under ten times. The gene calls are TRBV19 and TRBJ2-3; D ambiguous. CDR3 length: 15 residues. The V and J ends lost 4 bases and 1 base respectively, with 12 bases between them. Germline loops: CDR1 LNHDA, CDR2 SQIVND (reference sequence). The CDR3 spells CASSNGVTRTDTQYF. The CDR3 nucleotides are TGTGCCAGTAGTAACGGAGTGACTCGCACAGATACGCAGTATTTT.

This chain connects TRBV29-1 to TRBJ1-1; D ambiguous. Germline V gene lookup returns CDR1 SQVTM and CDR2 ANQGSEA. There are 15 residues in the CDR3. Trimming shortened V by 3 bases and J by 3 bases, and 17 bases separated the two germline ends. This CDR3 reads CSVESPRQLYTEAFF. CDR3 sequence (DNA): TGCAGCGTTGAGAGCCCCCGTCAGCTGTACACTGAAGCTTTCTTT.

The CDR3 DNA sequence: TGTGCCTGGAGTGCGGGACAGGGATCCACTGAAGCTTTCTTT. It encodes CAWSAGQGSTEAFF. The chain combines TRBV30 with TRBJ1-1; 9 bases line up with TRBD1. Trimming cost V 1 base and J 4 bases; bases outside gene matches: 4. The CDR3 is made up of 14 amino acids. Germline lookup yields CDR1 GTSNPN and CDR2 SVGIG (reference sequence).

The chain joins TRBV29-1 to TRBJ2-1, with no clear D. This CDR3 is built from 9 residues. Germline CDR1 is SQVTM and CDR2 is ANQGSEA. V lost 7 bases, J lost 7 bases, and 5 bases lay in between. The CDR3 sequence: CSAPNEQFF. The CDR3 DNA is TGCAGCGCCCCTAATGAGCAGTTCTTC.

V gene TRBV4-3 combines with J gene TRBJ1-1; 7 bases fit TRBD1. The germline V gene has CDR1 LGHNA and CDR2 YSLEER. V lost 2 bases and J lost 11; bases outside the gene matches: 5. The CDR3 length is 12 residues. This chain's CDR3 is CASSQLRGQAFF. In DNA, the CDR3 is TGCGCCAGCAGCCAACTAAGGGGACAGGCTTTCTTT.

The rearrangement uses TRBV25-1 and TRBJ1-2; 9 nucleotides agree with TRBD1. Trimming took 7 bases from V and 6 from J; bases not matched to a gene: 3. Germline CDR1 MGHDK, CDR2 SYGVNS. The CDR3 is 12 amino acids. The CDR3 coding sequence is TGTGCCAGCACGCGGGACAGGGATGGCTACACCTTC. It yields the protein CASTRDRDGYTF.

A single count supports this clone. V is TRBV4-1 and J is TRBJ1-1; D is perhaps TRBD1 (5 bases). The CDR3 is 13 residues long. V lost 6 bases and J lost 1, with 9 bases in between. Germline V CDR1 and CDR2: MGHRA, YSYEKL. CDR3 bases: TGCGCCAGCAGACAGACAGCGAACACTGAAGCTTTCTTT. Amino acid sequence: CASRQTANTEAFF.

Only a few counts were recorded for this clone. The chain joins TRBV7-2 to TRBJ2-2, with 9 nucleotides matching TRBD1. Trimming cost V 4 bases and J 9 bases; bases outside gene matches: 3. There are 13 residues in the CDR3. In germline, CDR1 is SGHTA, CDR2 FQGNSA. CDR3 protein: CASSSQGARELFF. As DNA, the CDR3 is TGTGCCAGCAGCTCACAGGGGGCCAGGGAGCTGTTTTTT.

J is TRBJ1-2 and V is TRBV2, with D unresolved. From germline, CDR1 is SNHLY and CDR2 FYNNEI. The CDR3 is 12 residues long. V gave up 2 bases and J gave up 6 bases, with 7 bases separating them. CDR3 sequence: CASSEWGDGYTF. The CDR3 region has the DNA TGTGCCAGCAGTGAATGGGGAGATGGCTACACCTTC.

The chain links TRBV2 to TRBJ2-7; 7 bases fit TRBD2. Losses at the gene ends were 9 bases for V and 0 bases for J; bases not matched to a gene: 11. Germline V lookup: CDR1 SNHLY, CDR2 FYNNEI. The CDR3 is 15 amino acids. In DNA form, the CDR3 reads TGTGCCAGTGTCTCGTCCTGGACTAGCTCCTACGAGCAGTACTTC. Translating gives CASVSSWTSSYEQYF.

The chain recombines TRBV2 with TRBJ2-7; TRBD1 agrees at 9 bases. Germline trimming cut 11 bases from V and 4 bases from J; bases unmatched to any gene: 6. This CDR3 contains 12 residues. The germline V gene has CDR1 SNHLY and CDR2 FYNNEI. The chain's CDR3 is CAGAGQGYEQYF. In DNA, the CDR3 is TGTGCCGGAGCGGGACAGGGATACGAGCAGTACTTC. Using reference TRBV2 and TRBJ2-7 for the parts outside the CDR3, the full variable domain is EPEVTQTPSHQVTQMGQEVILRCVPISNHLYFYWYRQILGQKVEFLVSFYNNEISEKSEIFDDQFSVERPDGSNFTLKIRSTKLEDSAMYFCAGAGQGYEQYFGPGTRLTVT.

This sequence joins TRBV7-9 and TRBJ2-5; 8 bases align to TRBD1. CDR3 length: 15 residues. With V trimmed by 1 base and J by 4 bases, 5 bases remained unmatched. Germline CDR1 is SEHNR and CDR2 is FQNEAQ (reference sequence). CDR3 sequence (DNA): TGTGCCAGCAGCTTAGAAGGACAGGGCGGAGAGACCCAGTACTTC. This encodes CASSLEGQGGETQYF. The variable domain in full, completed from reference TRBV7-9 and TRBJ2-5, reads DTGVSQNPRHKITKRGQNVTFRCDPISEHNRLYWYRQTLGQGPEFLTYFQNEAQLEKSRLLSDRFSAERPKGSFSTLEIQRTEQGDSAMYLCASSLEGQGGETQYFGPGTRLLVL.

This clone was detected only a few times. V and J are TRBV28 and TRBJ2-6; 9 bases are shared with TRBD1. The V and J ends lost 6 bases and 2 bases, in that order; junction bases with no gene match: 11. Germline V gene sequence: CDR1 MDHEN, CDR2 SYDVKM. The CDR3 runs to 18 residues. This CDR3 reads CASSPRGTGGAGANVLTF. The CDR3 coding sequence is TGTGCCAGCAGCCCTCGGGGAACAGGGGGCGCTGGGGCCAACGTCCTGACTTTC.

The rearrangement joins TRBV18 to TRBJ2-1, with D perhaps matching TRBD1 or TRBD2 (5 bases each). The CDR3 extends over 12 amino acids. The germline V gene encodes CDR1 KGHSH and CDR2 LQKENI. Trimming shortened V by 8 bases and J by 6 bases, and 11 bases separated the two germline ends. CDR3 bases: TGTGCCAGCGCCCTGAGGGGCAATGAGCAGTTCTTC. Protein sequence: CASALRGNEQFF.

The rearrangement links TRBV5-1 to TRBJ2-5; TRBD1 agrees at 7 bases. There are 14 residues in the CDR3. Germline CDR1 reads SGHRS; CDR2 reads YFSETQ. V shed 4 bases and J 3 bases; nucleotides not matched to a gene: 6. CDR3 DNA sequence: TGCGCCAGCAGCCTATGGACAGGAGAAGAGACCCAGTACTTC. It specifies CASSLWTGEETQYF.

The rearrangement links TRBV28 to TRBJ2-1; D not resolved. V lost 6 bases and J 4 bases, leaving 10 bases between the germline ends. This CDR3 has 13 amino acids. Germline V gives CDR1 MDHEN, CDR2 SYDVKM. The CDR3 loop reads CASRQNLYNEQFF. The CDR3 DNA is TGTGCCAGCAGGCAAAACCTGTACAATGAGCAGTTCTTC.